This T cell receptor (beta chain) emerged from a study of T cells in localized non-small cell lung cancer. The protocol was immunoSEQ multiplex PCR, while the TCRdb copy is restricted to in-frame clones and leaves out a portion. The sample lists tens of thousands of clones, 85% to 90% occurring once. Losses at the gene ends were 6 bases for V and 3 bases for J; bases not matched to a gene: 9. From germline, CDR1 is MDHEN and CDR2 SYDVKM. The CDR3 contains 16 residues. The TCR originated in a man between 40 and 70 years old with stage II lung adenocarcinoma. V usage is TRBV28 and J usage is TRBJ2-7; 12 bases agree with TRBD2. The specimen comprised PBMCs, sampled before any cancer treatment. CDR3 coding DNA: TGTGCCAGCAGAGGGGGCGGACTAGCGGGGATCTACGAGCAGTACTTC. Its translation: CASRGGGLAGIYEQYF.